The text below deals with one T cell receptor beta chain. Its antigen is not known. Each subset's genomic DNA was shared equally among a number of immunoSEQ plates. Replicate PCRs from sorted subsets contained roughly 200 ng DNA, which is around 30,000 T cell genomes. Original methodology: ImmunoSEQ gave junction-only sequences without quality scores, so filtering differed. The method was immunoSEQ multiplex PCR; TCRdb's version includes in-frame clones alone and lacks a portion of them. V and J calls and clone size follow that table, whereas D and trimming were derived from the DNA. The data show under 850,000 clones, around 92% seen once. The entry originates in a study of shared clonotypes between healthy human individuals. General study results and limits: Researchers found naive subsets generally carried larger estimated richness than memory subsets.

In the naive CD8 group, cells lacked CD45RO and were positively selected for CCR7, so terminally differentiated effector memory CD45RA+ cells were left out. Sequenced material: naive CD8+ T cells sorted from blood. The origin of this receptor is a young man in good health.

This CDR3 reads CAISESITGLQTGSYF. The CDR3 nucleotides are TGTGCCATCAGTGAGTCGATCACGGGACTCCAGACCGGATCGTACTTC. The chain is built from TRBV10-3 and TRBJ2-7; a weak D match, TRBD2 (6 bases). V lost 0 bases and J 12 bases, leaving 24 bases between the germline ends. CDR3 length equals 16 residues. Germline V gene data show CDR1 as ENHRY and CDR2 as SYGVKD.